The rows below give T cell receptor beta chains drawn from one sample of a study of PD-L1 blockade in urothelial cancer. Assay: immunoSEQ multiplex PCR; the TCRdb copy retains only in-frame clones and omits some. The sample holds some 24,000 clones, roughly 80% seen once. Sequenced here: PBMCs, sampled around atezolizumab (anti-PD-L1) treatment. These receptors all come from a man in his 70s with urothelial cancer. Each CDR3 is given with its conserved first and last residue. Each record gives: V gene, clone size, D gene, J gene, CDR3 length, CDR3 DNA, CDR3 protein. The D gene is left open where the match is weak. The size of a clone is reported for some rows only, either as once, few or many, or as a class for expanded clones.

TRBV2	NA	NA	TRBJ2-7	13	TGTGCCAGCAGTGGGGGGCCCTCCTACGAGCAGTACTTC	CASSGGPSYEQYF
TRBV19	NA	TRBD1	TRBJ1-1	15	TGTGCCAGTAGTATAGGGGGGGACAGGAGCACTGAAGCTTTCTTT	CASSIGGDRSTEAFF
TRBV29-1	NA	TRBD2	TRBJ2-1	15	TGCAGCGTTGGTGGGGGGGGTAGGGGACACAATGAGCAGTTCTTC	CSVGGGGRGHNEQFF
TRBV27	NA	TRBD1	TRBJ1-2	14	TGTGCCAGCAGTTTTCAGGGGGGTACTTATGGCTACACCTTC	CASSFQGGTYGYTF
TRBV27	NA	NA	TRBJ2-1	17	TGTGCCAGCAGTTTGAAGGCGGCGGGACTCCAACAATACGAGCAGTTCTTC	CASSLKAAGLQQYEQFF
TRBV10-3	NA	NA	TRBJ2-1	14	TGTGCCATCAGGGAAGGAGGAAGATACAATGAGCAGTTCTTC	CAIREGGRYNEQFF
TRBV10-3	NA	NA	TRBJ1-2	13	TGTGCCATCAGTCTCGACAGCCCCTATGGCTACACCTTC	CAISLDSPYGYTF
TRBV5-1	NA	NA	TRBJ2-3	11	TGCGCCAGCAGCTTGGCGGGGGACCCGTATTTT	CASSLAGDPYF
TRBV29-1	NA	TRBD2	TRBJ2-4	18	TGCAGCGTTGAATTACTACCCACTAGCGGGAGGAGGAAGGTCATTCAGTACTTC	CSVELLPTSGRRKVIQYF
TRBV28	NA	TRBD2	TRBJ2-2	14	TGTGCCAGCACCCCGCCGGGGGGAGCCGGGGAGCTGTTTTTT	CASTPPGGAGELFF
TRBV15	NA	TRBD1	TRBJ1-3	17	TGTGCCACCAGCAGAGTACAGGGGGCATTCTATGGAAACACCATATATTTT	CATSRVQGAFYGNTIYF
TRBV30	NA	TRBD2	TRBJ2-3	15	TGTGCCTGGAGTGTAGGACGGGAGGGCCTGGATACGCAGTATTTT	CAWSVGREGLDTQYF
TRBV28	NA	TRBD1	TRBJ1-2	16	TGTGCCAGCAGTCCAGGACAGGTGTCAGTTAACTATGGCTACACCTTC	CASSPGQVSVNYGYTF
TRBV29-1	NA	NA	TRBJ1-2	13	TGCAGCGTGGGCACCCAGGGTGGCTATGGCTACACCTTC	CSVGTQGGYGYTF
TRBV5-1	NA	TRBD1	TRBJ1-2	16	TGCGCCAGCAGCTTGGGGACAGGCCCACTACCGTATGGCTACACCTTC	CASSLGTGPLPYGYTF
TRBV5-1	once	NA	TRBJ1-1	14	TGCGCCAGCAGCTGGGGGACGGGACAAACTGAAGCTTTCTTT	CASSWGTGQTEAFF
TRBV10-2	NA	TRBD1	TRBJ2-7	13	TGCGCCAGCAGGGCAGGGGGCTTGGACGAGCAGTACTTC	CASRAGGLDEQYF